One and the same sample provided the 8 T cell receptor beta chains below, sequenced in a study of glioma-infiltrating T cells after dendritic cell vaccination. Method: immunoSEQ multiplex PCR; TCRdb's copy keeps in-frame clones and lacks some. This table has 49,000 or so clones, 65% to 90% appearing once. The specimen comprised blood, sampled before dendritic cell vaccination. The receptors were gathered from a human donor with glioblastoma.

The chain carries TRBV6-5 and TRBJ2-2, with 8 bases fitting TRBD2. This CDR3 contains 15 residues. The germline CDR1 and CDR2 sequences are MNHEY and SVGAGI. V dropped 7 bases and J dropped 0; count of bases not matched to a gene: 4. Here the CDR3 DNA reads TGTGCCAGCAATTCGGGGGGGGCGAACACCGGGGAGCTGTTTTTT. Translation gives CASNSGGANTGELFF.

The J gene is TRBJ1-5, the V gene TRBV6-4, with 7 bases aligning to TRBD1. Germline CDR1 reads MRHNA; CDR2 reads SNTAGT. This CDR3 region has 13 residues. J lost 11 bases, V lost 4 bases, and 8 bases had no gene match. This CDR3 is CASSVDQGETQHF. CDR3 DNA sequence: TGTGCCAGCAGTGTCGATCAGGGGGAAACCCAGCATTTT.

Written as DNA, the CDR3 is TGTGCCAGCAGCCCCCGCCCCCTAGCGGACCTTTACAATGAGCAGTTCTTC. As protein: CASSPRPLADLYNEQFF. The rearrangement uses TRBV5-6 and TRBJ2-1, with 7 positions matching TRBD2. V was clipped by 4 bases and J by 4 bases; unmatched bases: 14. The CDR3 totals 17 residues. Germline V gene lookup returns CDR1 SGHDT and CDR2 YYEEEE.

The chain is built from TRBV27 and TRBJ2-7, with a weak D call TRBD2 (6 bases). The V and J ends lost 6 bases and 2 bases respectively, with 26 bases between them. The CDR3 covers 18 residues. Looked up from germline, CDR1 is MNHEY and CDR2 is SMNVEV (reference sequence). The CDR3 DNA sequence: TGTGCCAGCAGCAACTTGGCGGGGTTTCGAATTTCCACCTACGAGCAGTACTTC. Translation: CASSNLAGFRISTYEQYF.

For the CDR3, the DNA is TGTGCCAGCAGCTTAGAAGGTTCGGGAATCACTGAAGCTTTCTTT. Its translation is CASSLEGSGITEAFF. The chain has TRBV7-2 and TRBJ1-1; the D is unclear. The germline V gene encodes CDR1 SGHTA and CDR2 FQGNSA. V was trimmed by 1 base and J by 4 bases, leaving 13 bases between them. This CDR3 is built from 15 residues.

The rearrangement links TRBV5-4 to TRBJ1-1, with unresolved D. CDR3 length equals 14 residues. Per germline, CDR1 SGHNT and CDR2 YYREEE (reference sequence). The V end lost 1 base, the J end lost 1 base, and 8 bases lay between the germline ends. The CDR3 reads CASSLNPGNTEAFF. CDR3 nucleotide sequence: TGTGCCAGCAGCTTGAATCCCGGGAACACTGAAGCTTTCTTT.

This clone was detected only once. V is TRBV5-1 and J is TRBJ1-2; TRBD1 matches 7 bases. Germline V gene data show CDR1 as SGHRS and CDR2 as YFSETQ. V was clipped by 3 bases and J by 5 bases; unmatched bases: 10. The CDR3 is 15 residues long. CDR3 protein: CASSSNRDSSYGYTF. CDR3 DNA: TGCGCCAGCAGCTCAAACCGGGACAGCTCTTATGGCTACACCTTC.

The chain has TRBV7-2 and TRBJ1-2; a weak D match, TRBD1 (5 bases). From germline, CDR1 is SGHTA and CDR2 FQGNSA. The CDR3 has 16 amino acids. Trimming took 2 bases from V and 2 from J, leaving 15 bases between them. CDR3 amino acids: CASSLRASGGNYGYTF. Written as DNA, the CDR3 is TGTGCCAGCAGCTTACGAGCTAGCGGGGGAAACTATGGCTACACCTTC.